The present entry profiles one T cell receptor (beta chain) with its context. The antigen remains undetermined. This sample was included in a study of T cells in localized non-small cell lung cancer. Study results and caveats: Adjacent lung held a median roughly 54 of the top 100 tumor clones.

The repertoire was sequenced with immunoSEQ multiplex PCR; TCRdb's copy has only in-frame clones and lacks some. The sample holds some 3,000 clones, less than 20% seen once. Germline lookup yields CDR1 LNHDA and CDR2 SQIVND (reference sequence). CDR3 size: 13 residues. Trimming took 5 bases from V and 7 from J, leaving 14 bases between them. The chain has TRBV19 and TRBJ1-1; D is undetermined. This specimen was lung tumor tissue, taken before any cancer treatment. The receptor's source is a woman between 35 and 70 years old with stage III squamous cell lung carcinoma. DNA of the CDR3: TGTGCCAGTAGTGCACTCGGTCCGGGTGAAGCTTTCTTT. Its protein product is CASSALGPGEAFF.